Listed below are T cell receptor beta chains from one sample, sequenced in a study of cytomegalovirus exposure and HLA in healthy donors. Method: immunoSEQ multiplex PCR; TCRdb's copy keeps in-frame clones and lacks some. The sample yields about 160,000 clones, approximately 86% seen once. The sequencing sample was made of PBMCs. Receptor source: a woman younger than 35 in good health and CMV-seronegative. Each CDR3 is given with its conserved first and last residue. Each record gives: J gene, D gene, V gene, CDR3 length, clone size, CDR3 DNA, CDR3 protein. D genes are given only for firm matches. The size entry is marked missing in some rows and otherwise reads once, few, many or a size class.

j_call: TRBJ1-5
d_call: -
v_call: TRBV21-1
cdr3_length: 17
clone_size: once
cdr3_nt: TGTGCCAGTCCAGAAGGAAGGGGGAGCCGGGGCAATCAGCCCCAGCATTTT
cdr3_aa: CASPEGRGSRGNQPQHF

j_call: TRBJ1-2
d_call: TRBD1
v_call: TRBV29-1
cdr3_length: 11
clone_size: -
cdr3_nt: TGCAGCGTTGAGGGGACAGCTGGCTACACCTTC
cdr3_aa: CSVEGTAGYTF

j_call: TRBJ2-7
d_call: TRBD2
v_call: TRBV7-9
cdr3_length: 15
clone_size: -
cdr3_nt: TGTGCCAGCAGCTTAGTTGGGACTAGCGGCTACGAGCAGTACTTC
cdr3_aa: CASSLVGTSGYEQYF

j_call: TRBJ1-5
d_call: TRBD1
v_call: TRBV2
cdr3_length: 14
clone_size: once
cdr3_nt: TGTGCCAGCAGTGCGACAGGGAAAAGTCAGCCCCAGCATTTT
cdr3_aa: CASSATGKSQPQHF

j_call: TRBJ2-7
d_call: -
v_call: TRBV10-3
cdr3_length: 12
clone_size: -
cdr3_nt: TGTGCCATCAGTGAGTCGAGGAACGAGCAGTACTTC
cdr3_aa: CAISESRNEQYF

j_call: TRBJ2-7
d_call: TRBD2
v_call: TRBV5-6
cdr3_length: 16
clone_size: -
cdr3_nt: TGTGCCAGCAGCTTGGACATGGGAATGCCGGGAGGCGAGCAGTACTTC
cdr3_aa: CASSLDMGMPGGEQYF

j_call: TRBJ1-3
d_call: TRBD1
v_call: TRBV9
cdr3_length: 15
clone_size: -
cdr3_nt: TGTGCCAGCAGCTTACGGACAGGGGCTGGAAACACCATATATTTT
cdr3_aa: CASSLRTGAGNTIYF

j_call: TRBJ1-5
d_call: TRBD1
v_call: TRBV2
cdr3_length: 14
clone_size: once
cdr3_nt: TGTGCCAGCACCGAGGGACAGCCCAATCAGCCCCAGCATTTT
cdr3_aa: CASTEGQPNQPQHF

j_call: TRBJ2-7
d_call: TRBD1
v_call: TRBV7-2
cdr3_length: 14
clone_size: -
cdr3_nt: TGTGCCAGCAGCTCCCAGACAGGGTCCTACGAGCAGTACTTC
cdr3_aa: CASSSQTGSYEQYF

j_call: TRBJ1-2
d_call: -
v_call: TRBV10-1
cdr3_length: 14
clone_size: -
cdr3_nt: TGCGCCAGCAGGACGACAGTCACCCCGTATGGCTACACCTTC
cdr3_aa: CASRTTVTPYGYTF

j_call: TRBJ1-1
d_call: -
v_call: TRBV25-1
cdr3_length: 15
clone_size: -
cdr3_nt: TGTGCCAGCAGTGAATCGCGGGGAATAAACACTGAAGCTTTCTTT
cdr3_aa: CASSESRGINTEAFF

j_call: TRBJ2-5
d_call: TRBD1
v_call: TRBV19
cdr3_length: 13
clone_size: -
cdr3_nt: TGTGCCAGTAGTAGGGACAGCGAAGAGACCCAGTACTTC
cdr3_aa: CASSRDSEETQYF

j_call: TRBJ1-1
d_call: TRBD1
v_call: TRBV6-5
cdr3_length: 13
clone_size: few
cdr3_nt: TGTGCCAGCACTCAGAACCGGGACAGGGTTGCTTTCTTT
cdr3_aa: CASTQNRDRVAFF

j_call: TRBJ2-1
d_call: -
v_call: TRBV7-2
cdr3_length: 13
clone_size: once
cdr3_nt: TGTGCCAGCAGCTTACGTCGCAGAAATGAGCAGTTCTTC
cdr3_aa: CASSLRRRNEQFF

j_call: TRBJ2-7
d_call: -
v_call: TRBV19
cdr3_length: 13
clone_size: -
cdr3_nt: TGTGCCAGTAGTATCATCGACGGGGACGAGCAGTACTTC
cdr3_aa: CASSIIDGDEQYF

j_call: TRBJ1-1
d_call: -
v_call: TRBV6-1
cdr3_length: 13
clone_size: few
cdr3_nt: TGTGCCAGCAGTGAAGTGAGTACCACTGAAGCTTTCTTT
cdr3_aa: CASSEVSTTEAFF

j_call: TRBJ1-1
d_call: -
v_call: TRBV29-1
cdr3_length: 14
clone_size: -
cdr3_nt: TGCAGCGTTGCCTCAGGGGTAACGGACACTGAAGCTTTCTTT
cdr3_aa: CSVASGVTDTEAFF

j_call: TRBJ2-3
d_call: -
v_call: TRBV7-3
cdr3_length: 14
clone_size: -
cdr3_nt: TGTGCCAGCAGTTCCCGGGAAGGCACAGATACGCAGTATTTT
cdr3_aa: CASSSREGTDTQYF

j_call: TRBJ2-1
d_call: TRBD2
v_call: TRBV4-1
cdr3_length: 17
clone_size: once
cdr3_nt: TGCGCCAGCAGCCAAGATTCGACTAGCGGGGTGAGGGGTGAGCAGTTCTTC
cdr3_aa: CASSQDSTSGVRGEQFF

j_call: TRBJ1-5
d_call: -
v_call: TRBV19
cdr3_length: 14
clone_size: -
cdr3_nt: TGTGCCAGTAGTGCCCAGGTCGGGGATCAGCCCCAGCATTTT
cdr3_aa: CASSAQVGDQPQHF

j_call: TRBJ2-7
d_call: TRBD1
v_call: TRBV6-5
cdr3_length: 15
clone_size: -
cdr3_nt: TGTGCCAGCAGTTCCTGGGACAGTGCCACCTACGAGCAGTACTTC
cdr3_aa: CASSSWDSATYEQYF

j_call: TRBJ2-1
d_call: TRBD2
v_call: TRBV6-5
cdr3_length: 14
clone_size: once
cdr3_nt: TGTGCCAGCAGTTTATCCGGGGGGTACAATGAGCAGTTCTTC
cdr3_aa: CASSLSGGYNEQFF

j_call: TRBJ1-1
d_call: -
v_call: TRBV6-5
cdr3_length: 14
clone_size: -
cdr3_nt: TGTGCCAGCAGGACCCAGGTCTTGGACACTGAAGCTTTCTTT
cdr3_aa: CASRTQVLDTEAFF

j_call: TRBJ2-2
d_call: TRBD2
v_call: TRBV6-4
cdr3_length: 16
clone_size: -
cdr3_nt: TGTGCCAGCAGTCAGACTAGCGGGACGGGCACCGGGGAGCTGTTTTTT
cdr3_aa: CASSQTSGTGTGELFF

j_call: TRBJ2-7
d_call: TRBD1
v_call: TRBV15
cdr3_length: 15
clone_size: -
cdr3_nt: TGTGCCACCAGCAGAGTCGGGACAGGGAACTACGAGCAGTACTTC
cdr3_aa: CATSRVGTGNYEQYF

j_call: TRBJ1-3
d_call: TRBD1
v_call: TRBV6-6
cdr3_length: 15
clone_size: -
cdr3_nt: TGTGCCAGCAGTCGACCGGGACAGTCAGGAAACACCATATATTTT
cdr3_aa: CASSRPGQSGNTIYF

j_call: TRBJ1-6
d_call: TRBD1
v_call: TRBV10-3
cdr3_length: 15
clone_size: -
cdr3_nt: TGTGCCATCAGCCAGGGGACAGGGTACAATTCACCCCTCCACTTT
cdr3_aa: CAISQGTGYNSPLHF

j_call: TRBJ2-2
d_call: TRBD1
v_call: TRBV5-1
cdr3_length: 15
clone_size: -
cdr3_nt: TGCGCCAGTCGATTGGGAGACAGGGAGACCGGGGAGCTGTTTTTT
cdr3_aa: CASRLGDRETGELFF

j_call: TRBJ1-2
d_call: TRBD1
v_call: TRBV28
cdr3_length: 12
clone_size: -
cdr3_nt: TGTGCCAGCAGCACAGGGGTGGTTGGCTACACCTTC
cdr3_aa: CASSTGVVGYTF

j_call: TRBJ2-3
d_call: TRBD2
v_call: TRBV4-1
cdr3_length: 18
clone_size: -
cdr3_nt: TGCGCCAGCAGCCAAAAACACTGGCGGGAGATCCCATACGATACGCAGTATTTT
cdr3_aa: CASSQKHWREIPYDTQYF

j_call: TRBJ2-3
d_call: TRBD2
v_call: TRBV28
cdr3_length: 15
clone_size: -
cdr3_nt: TGTGCCAGCAGTTCTAGCGGGGGGGCCAAAGATACGCAGTATTTT
cdr3_aa: CASSSSGGAKDTQYF

j_call: TRBJ1-2
d_call: TRBD1
v_call: TRBV6-5
cdr3_length: 14
clone_size: -
cdr3_nt: TGTGCCAGCAGCAAAAACAGGGGCCCTTATGGCTACACCTTC
cdr3_aa: CASSKNRGPYGYTF

j_call: TRBJ2-7
d_call: -
v_call: TRBV9
cdr3_length: 15
clone_size: -
cdr3_nt: TGTGCCAGCAGCGTGCCCAGGGAAAGCGCTTACGAGCAGTACTTC
cdr3_aa: CASSVPRESAYEQYF

j_call: TRBJ2-3
d_call: -
v_call: TRBV10-3
cdr3_length: 12
clone_size: -
cdr3_nt: TGTGCCATCAGTCAGGTGTCAGATACGCAGTATTTT
cdr3_aa: CAISQVSDTQYF

j_call: TRBJ1-2
d_call: -
v_call: TRBV18
cdr3_length: 13
clone_size: -
cdr3_nt: TGTGCCAGCTCACCAAGGCAGGGGAGAGGCTACACCTTC
cdr3_aa: CASSPRQGRGYTF

j_call: TRBJ1-1
d_call: -
v_call: TRBV19
cdr3_length: 15
clone_size: -
cdr3_nt: TGTGCCAGTAGTATAGAGCGCAGGGGGAACACTGAAGCTTTCTTT
cdr3_aa: CASSIERRGNTEAFF

j_call: TRBJ2-5
d_call: -
v_call: TRBV5-1
cdr3_length: 15
clone_size: -
cdr3_nt: TGCGCCAGCAGCTTATTGGGGGGGCCCGAAGAGACCCAGTACTTC
cdr3_aa: CASSLLGGPEETQYF

j_call: TRBJ1-3
d_call: -
v_call: TRBV5-1
cdr3_length: 15
clone_size: -
cdr3_nt: TGCGCCAGCAGCTTGGGGGCAAGCTCTGGAAACACCATATATTTT
cdr3_aa: CASSLGASSGNTIYF

j_call: TRBJ1-5
d_call: -
v_call: TRBV6-4
cdr3_length: 13
clone_size: few
cdr3_nt: TGTGCCAGCAGTGACCCGGTCGAGCAGCCCCAGCATTTT
cdr3_aa: CASSDPVEQPQHF

j_call: TRBJ2-7
d_call: -
v_call: TRBV6-5
cdr3_length: 13
clone_size: -
cdr3_nt: TGTGCCAGCAGCAATGGACTCTTATACGAGCAGTACTTC
cdr3_aa: CASSNGLLYEQYF

j_call: TRBJ1-1
d_call: -
v_call: TRBV28
cdr3_length: 14
clone_size: -
cdr3_nt: TGTGCCAGCAGCCCGTTTGGCAAGAACACTGAAGCTTTCTTT
cdr3_aa: CASSPFGKNTEAFF

j_call: TRBJ1-2
d_call: -
v_call: TRBV6-1
cdr3_length: 13
clone_size: -
cdr3_nt: TGTGCCAGCAGGGGGGGGATTTACTATGGCTACACCTTC
cdr3_aa: CASRGGIYYGYTF

j_call: TRBJ2-5
d_call: -
v_call: TRBV7-2
cdr3_length: 14
clone_size: -
cdr3_nt: TGTGCCAGCAGCTTAGGGGGGGATCGAGAGACCCAGTACTTC
cdr3_aa: CASSLGGDRETQYF

j_call: TRBJ2-6
d_call: -
v_call: TRBV7-3
cdr3_length: 13
clone_size: -
cdr3_nt: TGTGCCAGCAGCCCCTCGGGGGCCAACGTCCTGACTTTC
cdr3_aa: CASSPSGANVLTF

j_call: TRBJ2-3
d_call: TRBD2
v_call: TRBV6-1
cdr3_length: 15
clone_size: -
cdr3_nt: TGTGCCAGCAGTATACTAGCGGGGGGTGTAGATACGCAGTATTTT
cdr3_aa: CASSILAGGVDTQYF

j_call: TRBJ2-3
d_call: -
v_call: TRBV28
cdr3_length: 12
clone_size: -
cdr3_nt: TGTGCCAGCAGAGGGGTCACAGATACGCAGTATTTT
cdr3_aa: CASRGVTDTQYF

j_call: TRBJ1-1
d_call: -
v_call: TRBV2
cdr3_length: 13
clone_size: few
cdr3_nt: TGTGCCAGCAGTGCTGACAGGAACACTGAAGCTTTCTTT
cdr3_aa: CASSADRNTEAFF

j_call: TRBJ1-1
d_call: -
v_call: TRBV2
cdr3_length: 14
clone_size: -
cdr3_nt: TGTGCCAGCAGTGAAGACACCTGGAACACTGAAGCTTTCTTT
cdr3_aa: CASSEDTWNTEAFF

j_call: TRBJ2-1
d_call: -
v_call: TRBV10-1
cdr3_length: 13
clone_size: -
cdr3_nt: TGCGCCAGCAGTGAGGGACATCAACTTGAGCAGTTCTTC
cdr3_aa: CASSEGHQLEQFF

j_call: TRBJ2-2
d_call: TRBD1
v_call: TRBV7-7
cdr3_length: 15
clone_size: -
cdr3_nt: TGTGCCAGCAGCACGGGACAGGGTCTCACCGGGGAGCTGTTTTTT
cdr3_aa: CASSTGQGLTGELFF

j_call: TRBJ2-7
d_call: TRBD2
v_call: TRBV7-9
cdr3_length: 15
clone_size: -
cdr3_nt: TGTGCCAGCAGCAGGACTAGCGGAGACTCCTACGAGCAGTACTTC
cdr3_aa: CASSRTSGDSYEQYF

j_call: TRBJ2-3
d_call: TRBD2
v_call: TRBV5-1
cdr3_length: 16
clone_size: -
cdr3_nt: TGCGCCAGCAGCTTCTCGGCGGGAGGGGTCTTGAATACGCAGTATTTT
cdr3_aa: CASSFSAGGVLNTQYF